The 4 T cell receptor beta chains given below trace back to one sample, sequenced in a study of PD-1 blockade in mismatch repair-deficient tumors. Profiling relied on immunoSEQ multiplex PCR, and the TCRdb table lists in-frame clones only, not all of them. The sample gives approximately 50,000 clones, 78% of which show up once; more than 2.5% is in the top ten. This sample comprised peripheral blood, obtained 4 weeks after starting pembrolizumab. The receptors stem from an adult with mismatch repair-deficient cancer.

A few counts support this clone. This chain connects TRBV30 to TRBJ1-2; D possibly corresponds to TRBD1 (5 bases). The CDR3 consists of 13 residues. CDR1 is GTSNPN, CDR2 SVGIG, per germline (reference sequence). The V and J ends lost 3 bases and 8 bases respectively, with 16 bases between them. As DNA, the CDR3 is TGTGCCTGGAGGGGGGGGGATTTGACAGGCTACACCTTC. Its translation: CAWRGGDLTGYTF. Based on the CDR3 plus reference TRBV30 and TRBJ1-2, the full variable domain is SQTIHQWPATLVQPVGSPLSLECTVEGTSNPNLYWYRQAAGRGLQLLFYSVGIGQISSEVPQNLSASRPQDRQFILSSKKLLLSDSGFYLCAWRGGDLTGYTFGSGTRLTVV.

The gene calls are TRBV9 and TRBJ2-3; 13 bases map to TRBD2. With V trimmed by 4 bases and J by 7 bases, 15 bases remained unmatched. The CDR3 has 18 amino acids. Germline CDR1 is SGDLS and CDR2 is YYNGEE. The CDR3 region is CASSPGLAGTPSLYTQYF. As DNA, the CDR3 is TGTGCCAGCAGCCCGGGACTAGCGGGAACCCCTAGCCTCTATACGCAGTATTTT.

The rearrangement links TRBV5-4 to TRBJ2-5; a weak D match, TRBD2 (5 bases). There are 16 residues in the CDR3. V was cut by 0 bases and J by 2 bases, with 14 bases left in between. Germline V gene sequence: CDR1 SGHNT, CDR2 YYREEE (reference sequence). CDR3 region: CASSLVPVERQETQYF. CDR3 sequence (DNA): TGTGCCAGCAGCTTGGTACCGGTGGAGCGGCAAGAGACCCAGTACTTC.

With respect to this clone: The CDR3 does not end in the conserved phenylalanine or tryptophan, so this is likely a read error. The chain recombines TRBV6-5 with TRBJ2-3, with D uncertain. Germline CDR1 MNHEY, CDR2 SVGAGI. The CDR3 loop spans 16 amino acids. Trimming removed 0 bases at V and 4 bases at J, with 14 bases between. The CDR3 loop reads CASSYSKRRSADTQYS. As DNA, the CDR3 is TGTGCCAGCAGTTACTCGAAGCGACGTTCGGCAGATACGCAGTATTCT.